One sample yielded the 19 T cell receptor beta chains listed below, sequenced in a study of T cells in Graves' hyperthyroidism and ophthalmopathy. Amplification of TCR beta CDR3 regions was performed using RNA transcripts as template. The HTBI primer set was used in a first-round RT-PCR of the TCR CDR3. TCRdb redid the calling of the multiplex PCR reads with MiXCR, one entry per CDR3 protein. The sample lists 450,000 to 700,000 distinct CDR3 sequences, 40% to 55% occurring once. Sequences were obtained from peripheral blood or thyroid tissue (not recorded which). These receptors originate from an adult woman with Graves' disease, either hyperthyroidism or ophthalmopathy (not recorded which).

This clonotype was seen at least ten times. J is TRBJ1-5 and V is TRBV29-1; 8 bases line up with TRBD1. The ends lost 5 bases at V and 6 bases at J; junction bases unmatched: 6. This CDR3 has 13 residues. CDR1 and CDR2 from the germline V gene are SQVTM and ANQGSEA. This chain's CDR3 is CSVSTGGGQPQHF. The DNA for the CDR3 is TGCAGCGTTTCAACAGGGGGAGGTCAGCCCCAGCATTTT.

This sequence joins TRBV20-1 and TRBJ1-5, with 9 positions matching TRBD1. This CDR3 region has 13 residues. Germline assignment: CDR1 DFQATT and CDR2 SNEGSKA (reference sequence). Trimming cost V 6 bases and J 4 bases; bases outside gene matches: 4. The CDR3 bases are TGCAGTGCGTGGGACAGGGCTAATCAGCCCCAGCATTTT. This translates into CSAWDRANQPQHF.

This clonotype was seen repeatedly, ten times or more. CDR3 sequence reads: CASSTLRTGTYEQYF. CDR3 coding DNA: TGTGCCAGCAGCACCCTCCGGACGGGCACCTACGAGCAGTACTTC. The chain is built from TRBV13 and TRBJ2-7; no reliable D call. Germline-derived CDR1 and CDR2 are PRHDT and FYEKMQ (reference sequence). The CDR3 sequence is 15 residues long. Trimming took off 5 bases at V and 2 bases at J, with 16 bases between the two ends.

This clonotype was recorded at least ten times. The rearrangement joins TRBV2 to TRBJ2-2; perhaps TRBD2 as D (5 bases). V shed 6 bases and J shed 3 bases, with 14 bases lying between them. The CDR3 sequence is 15 residues long. Germline V gene data show CDR1 as SNHLY and CDR2 as FYNNEI. The CDR3: CASSRPGLDTGELFF. CDR3 in DNA: TGTGCCAGCAGCCGCCCGGGGTTGGACACCGGGGAGCTGTTTTTT.

This clonotype was seen repeatedly, ten times or more. The genes are TRBV4-1 and TRBJ1-6; the D is unclear. The germline V and J ends were trimmed by 4 bases and 7 bases, with 8 bases remaining between them. Germline CDR1 and CDR2: MGHRA and YSYEKL. The CDR3 sequence is 13 residues long. In DNA form, the CDR3 reads TGCGCCAGCAGCCTCATCCGAAATTCACCCCTCCACTTT. Protein sequence: CASSLIRNSPLHF.

This clonotype showed up just a few times. For the CDR3, the DNA is TGTGCCATCAGTGCCTCGACAGGGGCTGAAGAGACCCAGCATTTT. It translates to CAISASTGAEETQHF. This chain joins TRBV10-3 and TRBJ1-5, with 8 bases identical to TRBD1. The ends lost 4 bases at V and 11 bases at J; junction bases unmatched: 13. CDR1 is ENHRY, CDR2 SYGVKD, per germline. The CDR3 spans 15 residues.

The V gene is TRBV24-1, the J gene TRBJ1-1; no clear D. In germline, CDR1 is KGHDR, CDR2 SFDVKD. CDR3 length: 17 amino acids. V dropped 6 bases and J dropped 2 bases, with 21 bases sitting between them. DNA for the CDR3: TGTGCCACCAGTATGTACGGGAACAGACCTAGAAACACTGAAGCTTTCTTT. Encoded protein: CATSMYGNRPRNTEAFF.

The chain carries TRBV30 and TRBJ1-5; no firm D call. The CDR3 is 14 amino acids. Deletions cut 0 bases from V and 7 bases from J, with 13 bases between. CDR1 is GTSNPN, CDR2 SVGIG, per germline (reference sequence). The CDR3 bases are TGTGCCTGGAGTGTACGTAGGGTCGGGCAGCCCCAGCATTTT. Its protein is CAWSVRRVGQPQHF.

This rearrangement joins TRBV29-1 to TRBJ2-7; 8 positions match TRBD2. This CDR3 is 14 amino acids long. The germline gives CDR1 SQVTM, CDR2 ANQGSEA. The V gene end was trimmed by 8 bases and the J gene end by 4 bases; junction bases not matched to a gene: 13. The CDR3 sequence is CSRGGGDGRYEQYF. CDR3 DNA: TGCAGCCGGGGGGGGGGAGACGGGCGGTACGAGCAGTACTTC.

The rearrangement joins TRBV7-9 to TRBJ1-3; 7 bases agree with TRBD1. The germline V gene encodes CDR1 SEHNR and CDR2 FQNEAQ (reference sequence). This CDR3 has 13 residues. Germline trimming cut 5 bases from V and 8 bases from J; bases unmatched to any gene: 6. The CDR3 region has the DNA TGTGCCAGCAGCCAAGACAGGGTGGACACCATATATTTT. The encoded protein is CASSQDRVDTIYF.

The V call is TRBV7-2, the J call TRBJ1-2; TRBD1 might be the D (5 bases). Germline V gene data show CDR1 as SGHTA and CDR2 as FQGNSA. V lost 1 base to trimming and J lost 4 bases, with 10 bases between them. There are 14 residues in the CDR3. CDR3 DNA: TGTGCCAGCAGCTTAGTCAAGGGGTTCTATGGCTACACCTTC. Its protein is CASSLVKGFYGYTF.

The chain has TRBV20-1 and TRBJ1-3; 7 bases are shared with TRBD1. J gave up 9 bases and V 4 bases, and 3 bases lay outside the gene matches. Germline CDR1 and CDR2: DFQATT and SNEGSKA (reference sequence). There are 11 residues in the CDR3. The DNA of the CDR3 is TGCAGTGCTATCCGACAGGGCACCATATATTTT. It codes for CSAIRQGTIYF.

This sequence joins TRBV29-1 and TRBJ2-7; TRBD2 is a possible D gene (5 bases). Germline V CDR1 and CDR2: SQVTM, ANQGSEA. V dropped 8 bases and J dropped 1 base, with 9 bases sitting between them. The CDR3 totals 11 residues. CDR3 bases: TGCAGCTTTGGGGAGTCCTACGAGCAGTACTTC. This gives the protein CSFGESYEQYF.

This clonotype was detected many times. The CDR3 DNA sequence: TGTGCCAGTTGTAAGGCGGGGGGCCGCAATCAGCCCCAGCATTTT. This translates into CASCKAGGRNQPQHF. The chain employs TRBV19 and TRBJ1-5; the D gene is possibly TRBD1 (6 bases). The CDR3 is 15 amino acids. With 8 bases removed from V and 2 bases from J, the gap between germline ends came to 16 bases. Germline values: CDR1 LNHDA, CDR2 SQIVND (reference sequence).

As to this clonotype: As the CDR3 is not closed by the conserved phenylalanine or tryptophan, this likely results from a read error. The DNA is omitted, as the CDR3 cannot be located on it reliably, and the CDR3 follows TCRdb's listing. CDR3 sequence reads: CASSFSANNY. The J gene is TRBJ1-4, the V gene TRBV7-9. Germline assignment: CDR1 SEHNR and CDR2 FQNEAQ (reference sequence). Including both end residues, the CDR3 is 10 amino acids long.

This clonotype was seen many times. The genes are TRBV12-3 or TRBV12-4 and TRBJ2-5; 8 positions agree with TRBD1. Trimming removed 4 bases from V and 4 bases from J; junction bases left unmatched: 5. This CDR3 spans 14 amino acids. The CDR3 sequence is CASSSDRGPETQYF. CDR3 in DNA: TGTGCCAGCAGTTCCGACAGGGGCCCAGAGACCCAGTACTTC.

The gene calls are TRBV7-9 and TRBJ2-3; D is perhaps TRBD1 (6 bases). With 9 bases removed from V and 1 base from J, the gap between germline ends came to 11 bases. The CDR3 has 13 residues. CDR1 and CDR2 (germline): SEHNR, FQNEAQ (reference sequence). This CDR3 reads CARQGWGTDTQYF. For the CDR3, the DNA is TGTGCCAGACAGGGTTGGGGCACAGATACGCAGTATTTT. The full variable domain, its missing parts supplied by reference TRBV7-9 and TRBJ2-3, is DTGVSQNPRHKITKRGQNVTFRCDPISEHNRLYWYRQTLGQGPEFLTYFQNEAQLEKSRLLSDRFSAERPKGSFSTLEIQRTEQGDSAMYLCARQGWGTDTQYFGPGTRLTVL.

The chain couples TRBV4-1 to TRBJ2-7; TRBD2 aligns across 9 bases. The ends lost 0 bases at V and 3 bases at J; junction bases unmatched: 12. Per the germline V gene, CDR1 is MGHRA and CDR2 is YSYEKL. The CDR3 extends over 18 amino acids. The DNA of the CDR3 is TGCGCCAGCAGCCAAGAATCCCCAAAAGCGGGAGGCTACTACGAGCAGTACTTC. Its translation is CASSQESPKAGGYYEQYF.

This clonotype was counted a few times. V and J are TRBV7-6 and TRBJ2-1, with unresolved D. V gave up 2 bases and J gave up 0 bases, with 5 bases separating them. Germline loops: CDR1 SGHVS, CDR2 FNYEAQ. CDR3 length: 14 residues. The CDR3 reads CASSLHLSYNEQFF. CDR3 nucleotide sequence: TGTGCCAGCAGCTTACACCTCTCCTACAATGAGCAGTTCTTC.